The rows below give T cell receptor beta chains drawn from one sample of a study of shared clonotypes between healthy human individuals. Generated by immunoSEQ multiplex PCR, the TCRdb table keeps only in-frame clones and is missing some. The sample lists hundreds of thousands of clones; about 91% were seen once. Source material: naive CD8+ T cells sorted from blood. Receptor source: a man aged 30 to 39 in good health. CDR3s include the opening cysteine and the closing phenylalanine or tryptophan. A D gene is named only where the DNA matches it firmly. The listing skips clone size in some rows; elsewhere it reads once, few, many or a size class.

D gene: NA; clone size: NA; V gene: TRBV28; J gene: TRBJ2-2; CDR3 protein: CASSPQRRMDRTGELFF; CDR3 DNA: TGTGCCAGCAGTCCACAACGGCGTATGGATAGAACCGGGGAGCTGTTTTTT
D gene: TRBD2; clone size: NA; V gene: TRBV5-1; J gene: TRBJ2-1; CDR3 protein: CASSFDGTSLFNEQFF; CDR3 DNA: TGCGCCAGCAGCTTCGACGGGACTAGTCTTTTCAATGAGCAGTTCTTC
D gene: TRBD2; clone size: NA; V gene: TRBV6-5; J gene: TRBJ2-7; CDR3 protein: CASSYWSGSSYEQYF; CDR3 DNA: TGTGCCAGCAGTTACTGGAGCGGGAGCTCCTACGAGCAGTACTTC
D gene: NA; clone size: NA; V gene: TRBV6-6; J gene: TRBJ2-7; CDR3 protein: CASSYFRVSEQYF; CDR3 DNA: TGTGCCAGCAGTTACTTTCGGGTATCCGAGCAGTACTTC
D gene: TRBD2; clone size: NA; V gene: TRBV28; J gene: TRBJ2-7; CDR3 protein: CASSQSGLAGYEQYF; CDR3 DNA: TGTGCCAGCAGCCAAAGTGGGCTAGCGGGCTACGAGCAGTACTTC
D gene: NA; clone size: NA; V gene: TRBV7-9; J gene: TRBJ1-2; CDR3 protein: CASSGALNYGYTF; CDR3 DNA: TGTGCCAGTAGCGGGGCTTTAAACTATGGCTACACCTTC
D gene: TRBD1; clone size: NA; V gene: TRBV7-9; J gene: TRBJ2-7; CDR3 protein: CASTAPTGTTYEQYF; CDR3 DNA: TGTGCCAGCACCGCCCCGACAGGGACCACCTACGAGCAGTACTTC
D gene: NA; clone size: once; V gene: TRBV27; J gene: TRBJ2-2; CDR3 protein: CASSFSRGNTGELFF; CDR3 DNA: TGTGCCAGCAGTTTTAGTCGGGGGAACACCGGGGAGCTGTTTTTT
D gene: TRBD2; clone size: NA; V gene: TRBV27; J gene: TRBJ2-1; CDR3 protein: CASSLPGLAGREQFF; CDR3 DNA: TGTGCCAGCAGTCTCCCGGGACTAGCGGGTAGGGAGCAGTTCTTC
D gene: NA; clone size: NA; V gene: TRBV10-3; J gene: TRBJ2-7; CDR3 protein: CATRPGSSYEQYF; CDR3 DNA: TGTGCCACGCGCCCCGGGAGCTCCTACGAGCAGTACTTC
D gene: NA; clone size: NA; V gene: TRBV6-5; J gene: TRBJ2-1; CDR3 protein: CASSYSEAANEQFF; CDR3 DNA: TGTGCCAGCAGTTACTCCGAAGCGGCAAATGAGCAGTTCTTC
D gene: NA; clone size: NA; V gene: TRBV7-9; J gene: TRBJ2-7; CDR3 protein: CASASQTTYEQYF; CDR3 DNA: TGTGCCAGCGCCAGTCAAACAACCTACGAGCAGTACTTC
D gene: NA; clone size: NA; V gene: TRBV6-1; J gene: TRBJ1-5; CDR3 protein: CASSETRDSLNQPQHF; CDR3 DNA: TGTGCCAGCAGTGAAACACGAGACAGCCTGAATCAGCCCCAGCATTTT
D gene: TRBD1; clone size: NA; V gene: TRBV29-1; J gene: TRBJ2-2; CDR3 protein: CSVEGQRTGELFF; CDR3 DNA: TGCAGCGTTGAGGGACAGCGCACCGGGGAGCTGTTTTTT
D gene: TRBD2; clone size: NA; V gene: TRBV28; J gene: TRBJ2-3; CDR3 protein: CASSLLAGVTDTQYF; CDR3 DNA: TGTGCCAGCAGTTTACTAGCGGGGGTCACAGATACGCAGTATTTT
D gene: TRBD1; clone size: NA; V gene: TRBV10-3; J gene: TRBJ2-7; CDR3 protein: CAISGTGAYEQYF; CDR3 DNA: TGTGCCATCAGCGGGACAGGGGCCTACGAGCAGTACTTC
D gene: TRBD2; clone size: NA; V gene: TRBV15; J gene: TRBJ2-5; CDR3 protein: CATSRGTSGRAMETQYF; CDR3 DNA: TGTGCCACCAGCAGGGGGACTAGCGGGAGGGCCATGGAGACCCAGTACTTC
D gene: NA; clone size: once; V gene: TRBV4-1; J gene: TRBJ1-5; CDR3 protein: CASSQVVPADNQPQHF; CDR3 DNA: TGCGCCAGCAGCCAAGTGGTTCCGGCAGACAATCAGCCCCAGCATTTT
D gene: TRBD1; clone size: NA; V gene: TRBV5-1; J gene: TRBJ2-7; CDR3 protein: CASSFSGTGREQYF; CDR3 DNA: TGCGCCAGCAGCTTCTCCGGGACAGGGCGCGAGCAGTACTTC
D gene: NA; clone size: NA; V gene: TRBV27; J gene: TRBJ2-7; CDR3 protein: CASSLSRQARRAYF; CDR3 DNA: TGTGCCAGCAGTTTATCCCGGCAGGCCCGGAGGGCGTACTTC
D gene: TRBD2; clone size: NA; V gene: TRBV7-6; J gene: TRBJ2-7; CDR3 protein: CASSADTSGSGYEQYF; CDR3 DNA: TGTGCCAGCAGCGCCGACACTAGCGGGAGCGGTTACGAGCAGTACTTC
D gene: NA; clone size: few; V gene: TRBV27; J gene: TRBJ2-7; CDR3 protein: CASSLSGVGSSYEQYF; CDR3 DNA: TGTGCCAGCAGTTTATCGGGGGTGGGAAGCTCCTACGAGCAGTACTTC
D gene: TRBD2; clone size: NA; V gene: TRBV15; J gene: TRBJ2-5; CDR3 protein: CATSRGSGSLETQYF; CDR3 DNA: TGTGCCACCAGCAGAGGTAGCGGGAGCCTAGAGACCCAGTACTTC
D gene: NA; clone size: NA; V gene: TRBV9; J gene: TRBJ1-2; CDR3 protein: CASSVSPSYGYTF; CDR3 DNA: TGTGCCAGCAGCGTATCTCCTTCGTATGGCTACACCTTC
D gene: NA; clone size: NA; V gene: TRBV27; J gene: TRBJ2-7; CDR3 protein: CASSLSGGIAAYEQYF; CDR3 DNA: TGTGCCAGCAGTTTATCAGGAGGGATTGCAGCCTACGAGCAGTACTTC
D gene: TRBD2; clone size: NA; V gene: TRBV5-4; J gene: TRBJ2-3; CDR3 protein: CASSHHGREYGDTQYF; CDR3 DNA: TGTGCCAGCAGCCACCACGGGCGGGAGTACGGAGATACGCAGTATTTT
D gene: NA; clone size: NA; V gene: TRBV7-9; J gene: TRBJ1-1; CDR3 protein: CASSLWGVNTEAFF; CDR3 DNA: TGTGCCAGCAGCTTATGGGGTGTGAACACTGAAGCTTTCTTT
D gene: TRBD1; clone size: once; V gene: TRBV2; J gene: TRBJ1-1; CDR3 protein: CASSTGGGNTEAFF; CDR3 DNA: TGTGCCAGCAGTACAGGGGGTGGGAACACTGAAGCTTTCTTT
D gene: NA; clone size: once; V gene: TRBV2; J gene: TRBJ2-7; CDR3 protein: CASTGQYEQYF; CDR3 DNA: TGTGCCAGCACCGGACAGTACGAGCAGTACTTC
D gene: TRBD2; clone size: NA; V gene: TRBV30; J gene: TRBJ2-3; CDR3 protein: CAWSPGLASGADTQYF; CDR3 DNA: TGTGCCTGGAGCCCGGGACTAGCGAGCGGCGCAGATACGCAGTATTTT
D gene: TRBD2; clone size: NA; V gene: TRBV2; J gene: TRBJ2-1; CDR3 protein: CATHTSSGRAGEQFF; CDR3 DNA: TGTGCCACCCACACTTCCAGCGGGAGGGCCGGGGAGCAGTTCTTC
D gene: TRBD1; clone size: NA; V gene: TRBV15; J gene: TRBJ1-1; CDR3 protein: CATNSLGRGVTEAFF; CDR3 DNA: TGTGCCACCAACAGCTTAGGCAGGGGGGTCACTGAAGCTTTCTTT
D gene: NA; clone size: NA; V gene: TRBV27; J gene: TRBJ1-1; CDR3 protein: CASRRGVRTEAFF; CDR3 DNA: TGTGCCAGCAGAAGAGGGGTGCGCACTGAAGCTTTCTTT
D gene: NA; clone size: NA; V gene: TRBV7-2; J gene: TRBJ2-1; CDR3 protein: CASSSTGTPYNEQFF; CDR3 DNA: TGTGCCAGCAGCTCCACGGGTACCCCCTACAATGAGCAGTTCTTC
D gene: TRBD2; clone size: NA; V gene: TRBV18; J gene: TRBJ2-1; CDR3 protein: CASSPSAGATEQFF; CDR3 DNA: TGTGCCAGCTCACCCTCAGCGGGAGCGACGGAGCAGTTCTTC
D gene: TRBD2; clone size: NA; V gene: TRBV10-2; J gene: TRBJ2-1; CDR3 protein: CASSESSGRANEQFF; CDR3 DNA: TGCGCCAGCAGTGAGTCTAGCGGGAGGGCCAATGAGCAGTTCTTC
D gene: NA; clone size: NA; V gene: TRBV5-6; J gene: TRBJ2-7; CDR3 protein: CASSLGRGLREQYF; CDR3 DNA: TGTGCCAGCAGCTTGGGCAGGGGTTTGAGGGAGCAGTACTTC
D gene: NA; clone size: NA; V gene: TRBV28; J gene: TRBJ1-1; CDR3 protein: CASSSFSDTEAFF; CDR3 DNA: TGTGCCAGCAGTTCCTTCTCGGACACTGAAGCTTTCTTT
D gene: NA; clone size: NA; V gene: TRBV6-1; J gene: TRBJ2-1; CDR3 protein: CASREDRFFYNEQFF; CDR3 DNA: TGTGCCAGCAGGGAGGACAGATTTTTCTACAATGAGCAGTTCTTC
D gene: TRBD1; clone size: NA; V gene: TRBV5-8; J gene: TRBJ2-7; CDR3 protein: CASITRDRGLSSYEQYF; CDR3 DNA: TGTGCCAGCATCACCCGGGACAGGGGGCTCAGCTCCTACGAGCAGTACTTC
D gene: NA; clone size: NA; V gene: TRBV2; J gene: TRBJ2-1; CDR3 protein: CASIGFPMEQFF; CDR3 DNA: TGTGCCAGCATAGGGTTCCCCATGGAGCAGTTCTTC
D gene: NA; clone size: once; V gene: TRBV27; J gene: TRBJ2-1; CDR3 protein: CASSLIGGTNEQFF; CDR3 DNA: TGTGCCAGCAGTTTAATTGGGGGTACCAATGAGCAGTTCTTC
D gene: NA; clone size: NA; V gene: TRBV5-4; J gene: TRBJ2-7; CDR3 protein: CASSWSESSYEQYF; CDR3 DNA: TGTGCCAGCAGCTGGAGCGAGAGCTCCTACGAGCAGTACTTC